Below, one TCR beta chain is given with its context. Its target is unknown. The data derive from a study of blood T cells in healthy people across ages. Overall study results and limits: There was a strong correlation between TCR beta diversity and naive T cell percentage.

Trimming pared 5 bases from V and 8 bases from J, leaving 16 bases between. The CDR3 is 15 residues long. CDR1 LGHDT and CDR2 YNNKEL come from the germline V gene (reference sequence). With a J-beta primer mix and a sample-barcoded 5' primer, a second PCR ran 7 to 11 cycles. TCRdb itself ran the 5' RACE reads through MiXCR, one entry per CDR3 protein. The table has 650,000 to 800,000 distinct CDR3 sequences, under 55% seen once; the top ten hold roughly 19%. The rearrangement uses TRBV3-1 and TRBJ1-6; D perhaps matches TRBD1 (6 bases). The origin of this receptor is a man between 60 and 70 years old in good health. The sample comprised blood. CDR3 protein: CASSAMTGSDSPLHF. Written as DNA, the CDR3 is TGTGCCAGCAGCGCCATGACAGGAAGCGATTCACCCCTCCACTTT. Full variable domain (remainder filled in from reference TRBV3-1 and TRBJ1-6): DTAVSQTPKYLVTQMGNDKSIKCEQNLGHDTMYWYKQDSKKFLKIMFSYNNKELIINETVPNRFSPKSPDKAHLNLHINSLELGDSAVYFCASSAMTGSDSPLHFGNGTRLTVT.